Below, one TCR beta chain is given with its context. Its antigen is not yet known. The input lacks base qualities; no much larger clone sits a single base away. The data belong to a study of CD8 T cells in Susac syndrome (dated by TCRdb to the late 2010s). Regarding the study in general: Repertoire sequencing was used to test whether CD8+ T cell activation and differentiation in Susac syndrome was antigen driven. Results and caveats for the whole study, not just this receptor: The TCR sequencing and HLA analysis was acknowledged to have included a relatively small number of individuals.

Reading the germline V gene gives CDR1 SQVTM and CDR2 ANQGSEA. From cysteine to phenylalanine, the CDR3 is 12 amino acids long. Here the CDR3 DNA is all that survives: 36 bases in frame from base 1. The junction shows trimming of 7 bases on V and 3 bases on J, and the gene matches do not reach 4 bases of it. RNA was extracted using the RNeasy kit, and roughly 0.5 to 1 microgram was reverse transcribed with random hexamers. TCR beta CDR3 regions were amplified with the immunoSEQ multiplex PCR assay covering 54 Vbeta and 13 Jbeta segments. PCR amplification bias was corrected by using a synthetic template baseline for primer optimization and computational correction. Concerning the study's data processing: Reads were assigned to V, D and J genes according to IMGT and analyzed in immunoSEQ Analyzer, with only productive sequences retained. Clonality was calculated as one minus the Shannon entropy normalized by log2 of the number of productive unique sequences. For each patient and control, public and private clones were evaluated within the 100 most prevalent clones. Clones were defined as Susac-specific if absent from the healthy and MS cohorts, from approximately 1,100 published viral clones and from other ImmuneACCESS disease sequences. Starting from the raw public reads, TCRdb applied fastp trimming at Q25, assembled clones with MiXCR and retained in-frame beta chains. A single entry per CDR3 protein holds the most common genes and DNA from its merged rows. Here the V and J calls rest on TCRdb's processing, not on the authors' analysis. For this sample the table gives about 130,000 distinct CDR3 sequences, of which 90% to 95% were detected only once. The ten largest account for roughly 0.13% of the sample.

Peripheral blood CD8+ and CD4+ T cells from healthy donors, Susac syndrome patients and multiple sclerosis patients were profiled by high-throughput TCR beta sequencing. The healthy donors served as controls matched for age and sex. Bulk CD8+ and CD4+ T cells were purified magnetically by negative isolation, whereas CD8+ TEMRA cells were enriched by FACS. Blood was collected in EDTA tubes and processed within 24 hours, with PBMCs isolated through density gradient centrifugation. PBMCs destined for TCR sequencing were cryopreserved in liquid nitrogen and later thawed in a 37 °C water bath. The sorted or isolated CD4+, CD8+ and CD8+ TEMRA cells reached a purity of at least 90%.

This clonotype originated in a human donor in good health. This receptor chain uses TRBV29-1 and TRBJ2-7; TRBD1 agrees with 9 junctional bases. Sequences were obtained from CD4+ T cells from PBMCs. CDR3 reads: CSARDRVYEQYF. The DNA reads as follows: TGCAGCGCAAGGGACAGGGTCTACGAGCAGTACTTC.